Listed below are T cell receptor beta chains from one sample, sequenced in a study of a mutant IDH1 vaccine in newly diagnosed glioma. Measured with immunoSEQ multiplex PCR; TCRdb has only the in-frame clones, and not every one. The sample holds over 20,000 clones, 65% to 80% seen once. Their specific antigens are unknown. The sequencing used PBMCs, collected from a glioma patient whose treatment included an IDH1 peptide vaccine. The receptors derive from a man aged 35-49 years with glioma. Both conserved end residues are part of each CDR3. A D gene is named only where the DNA matches it firmly. Size tells how often a clone was seen (once, few, many) or the class of an expanded clone, and some rows leave it out.

J gene,clone size,V gene,D gene,CDR3 DNA,CDR3 protein
TRBJ1-2,once,TRBV6-5,NA,TGTGCCAGCAGTTTTACCCCCAGGGACTATGGCTACACCTTC,CASSFTPRDYGYTF
TRBJ2-4,once,TRBV2,NA,TGTGCCAGCAGTGAAGGTGGAGGAGCAAACATTCAGTACTTC,CASSEGGGANIQYF
TRBJ2-1,NA,TRBV18,NA,TGTGCCAGCTCACCGCAGGGACCAAGGGACAATGAGCAGTTCTTC,CASSPQGPRDNEQFF
TRBJ2-7,NA,TRBV5-1,TRBD2,TGCGCCAGCAGCTATTTGTTGGCGGGAGCCTACGAGCAGTACTTC,CASSYLLAGAYEQYF
TRBJ2-1,NA,TRBV11-2,NA,TGTGCCAGCAGCCCCGGCCGGGTGAATGAGCAGTTCTTC,CASSPGRVNEQFF
TRBJ2-3,NA,TRBV11-2,TRBD1,TGTGCCAGCAGCTTAGGCGTGACAGGGGCAGATACGCAGTATTTT,CASSLGVTGADTQYF
TRBJ1-1,NA,TRBV7-9,NA,TGTGCCAGCAGTCCCACCCCGGCCACTGAAGCTTTCTTT,CASSPTPATEAFF
TRBJ1-2,NA,TRBV7-2,NA,TGTGCCAGCAGCTTAAGTATGGGACCCCAAAATGGCTACACCTTC,CASSLSMGPQNGYTF
TRBJ2-3,NA,TRBV5-5,NA,TGTGCCAGCAGCTGGCGGGGAGATACGCAGTATTTT,CASSWRGDTQYF
TRBJ2-7,NA,TRBV29-1,NA,TGCAGCGTGTTGGATACAGGGGGGGCCTACGAGCAGTACTTC,CSVLDTGGAYEQYF
TRBJ1-2,NA,TRBV30,TRBD1,TGTGCCTGGAATCAGGGGACAGGGGCCTACCAGTATGGCTACACCTTC,CAWNQGTGAYQYGYTF
TRBJ2-1,few,TRBV4-1,TRBD2,TGCGCCAGCGGTGGACTAGCGGGGGGACTTAGCTCCTACAATGAGCAGTTCTTC,CASGGLAGGLSSYNEQFF